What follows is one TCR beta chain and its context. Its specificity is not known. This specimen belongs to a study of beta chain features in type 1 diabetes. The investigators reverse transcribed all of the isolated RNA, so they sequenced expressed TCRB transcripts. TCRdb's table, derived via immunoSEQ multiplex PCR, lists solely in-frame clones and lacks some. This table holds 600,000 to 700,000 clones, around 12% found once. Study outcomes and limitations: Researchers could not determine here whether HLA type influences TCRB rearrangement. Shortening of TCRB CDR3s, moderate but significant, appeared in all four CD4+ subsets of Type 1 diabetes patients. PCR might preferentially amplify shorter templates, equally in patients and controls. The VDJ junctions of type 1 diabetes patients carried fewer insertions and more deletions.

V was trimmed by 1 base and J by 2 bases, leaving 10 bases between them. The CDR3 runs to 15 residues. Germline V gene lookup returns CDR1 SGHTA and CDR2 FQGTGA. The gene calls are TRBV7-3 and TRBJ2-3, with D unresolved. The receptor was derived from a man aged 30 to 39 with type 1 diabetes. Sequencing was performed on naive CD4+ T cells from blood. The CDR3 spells CASSLRAHDTDTQYF. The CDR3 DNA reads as TGTGCCAGCAGCTTAAGGGCCCACGACACAGATACGCAGTATTTT.